The sequence of this T cell receptor beta chain was determined in a study of cytomegalovirus exposure and HLA in healthy donors. Study summary: The roughly 130 validation repertoires used the same platform as the roughly 720 first-cohort repertoires (as reported by a later analysis).

This clone was seen just once. Unmatched junction bases numbered 4, after V lost 6 bases and J lost 4 bases. The CDR3 is 12 residues long. Germline-derived CDR1 and CDR2 are SQVTM and ANQGSEA. Sequencing was performed with immunoSEQ multiplex PCR; in TCRdb, only in-frame clones are kept and a portion is missing. The sample lists fewer than 120,000 clones, roughly 90% occurring once. This sequence originates from a woman aged 30 to 39 in good health and CMV-seropositive. The V gene is TRBV29-1, the J gene TRBJ2-7, with 9 bases matching TRBD1. Sequenced input: PBMCs. The chain's CDR3 is CSVGGQGYEQYF. The CDR3 bases are TGCAGCGTAGGGGGACAGGGATACGAGCAGTACTTC.